This T cell receptor (beta chain) was captured in a study of shared clonotypes between healthy human individuals. The protocol was immunoSEQ multiplex PCR, while the TCRdb copy is restricted to in-frame clones and leaves out a portion. This sample yields under 550,000 clones, of which 95% to 97% are seen a single time; approximately 0.06% belongs to the top ten. In germline, CDR1 is SNHLY, CDR2 FYNNEI. This CDR3 has 14 residues. V dropped 4 bases and J dropped 1 base, with 11 bases sitting between them. This TCR was recovered from a woman aged 25 to 39 in good health. The gene calls are TRBV2 and TRBJ2-7, with D unresolved. Sequenced sample: naive CD4+ T cells sorted from blood. Subset: CD45RA+ positively selected. The CDR3 loop is CASSVSRLSYEQYF. In nucleotides, the CDR3 is TGTGCCAGCAGTGTATCGCGATTATCCTACGAGCAGTACTTC.